Below are 11 T cell receptor beta chains sequenced from a single sample in a study of T cell repertoires in cytomegalovirus infection. TCRdb processed the reads anew with MiXCR; each CDR3 protein has one entry. The sample shows 160,000 or so distinct CDR3 sequences, 23% of them seen only once. The material sequenced was PBMCs. These receptors all stem from a human donor in good health (CMV status not recorded). Some clones in this sample may be carry-over from other donors' samples.

CDR3 in DNA: TGTGCCATCAGTGACCCCAGCGGTAGAGCGAGCACAGATACGCAGTATTTT. Protein sequence: CAISDPSGRASTDTQYF. This rearrangement joins TRBV10-3 to TRBJ2-3; weak D call: TRBD2 (5 bases). The CDR3 contains 17 residues. The V gene lost 3 bases and the J gene lost 0 bases, with 16 bases spanning the gap. Germline V gene sequence: CDR1 ENHRY, CDR2 SYGVKD.

This clonotype was seen a few times. The chain has TRBV28 and TRBJ1-2, with TRBD1 identical over 8 bases. Germline CDR1 reads MDHEN; CDR2 reads SYDVKM. The V gene end was trimmed by 6 bases and the J gene end by 1 base; junction bases not matched to a gene: 7. This CDR3 comprises 15 residues. The CDR3 sequence: CASRPQGGRNYGYTF. CDR3 DNA sequence: TGTGCCAGCAGACCACAGGGGGGCCGTAACTATGGCTACACCTTC.

A remark on this clonotype: A read error may produce the germline difference seen at one junction end. The rearrangement uses TRBV12-3 or TRBV12-4 and TRBJ2-5, with D perhaps assigned TRBD1 or TRBD2 (6 bases each). CDR3 length equals 14 residues. This CDR3 reads CASRGGWADEIQYF. CDR3 nucleotides: TGTGCCAGCAGGGGGGGCTGGGCAGATGAGATCCAGTACTTC.

This clonotype was counted only a few times. This chain links TRBV7-9 with TRBJ2-5; a weak D match, TRBD1 (6 bases). Germline V CDR1 and CDR2: SEHNR, FQNEAQ (reference sequence). This CDR3 spans 13 amino acids. Trimming pared 5 bases from V and 3 bases from J, leaving 10 bases between. The CDR3 here is CASSRRTEETQYF. DNA of the CDR3: TGTGCCAGCAGCAGGAGGACAGAAGAGACCCAGTACTTC.

J is TRBJ2-5 and V is TRBV5-1, with 9 nucleotides matching TRBD1. The V gene end was trimmed by 2 bases and the J gene end by 4 bases; junction bases not matched to a gene: 3. CDR3 length: 14 amino acids. Germline-derived CDR1 and CDR2 are SGHRS and YFSETQ. Here the CDR3 DNA reads TGCGCCAGCAGCTTTTCGACAGGGGGAGAGACCCAGTACTTC. Residues: CASSFSTGGETQYF.

This chain uses TRBV24-1 with TRBJ2-1; no clear D gene. The CDR3 is 13 amino acids. Germline loops: CDR1 KGHDR, CDR2 SFDVKD. Between the trimmed V and J ends, which lost 5 bases and 1 base, there was a span of 5 bases. CDR3 in amino acids: CATSVGSYNEQFF. In nucleotides, the CDR3 is TGTGCCACCAGTGTGGGATCCTACAATGAGCAGTTCTTC.

The chain couples TRBV11-2 to TRBJ2-1; D is undetermined. The germline V and J ends were trimmed by 8 bases and 3 bases, with 14 bases remaining between them. CDR1 and CDR2 (germline): SGHAT, FQNNGV. CDR3 length: 14 residues. CDR3 sequence: CASQTVVGYNEQFF. The CDR3 DNA sequence: TGTGCCAGCCAGACGGTTGTTGGCTACAATGAGCAGTTCTTC.

This clonotype was seen many times. This sequence joins TRBV7-8 and TRBJ1-1; TRBD1 aligns across 9 bases. In germline, CDR1 is SGHVS, CDR2 FQNEAQ. V gave up 4 bases and J gave up 4 bases; unmatched junction bases: 4. The CDR3 spans 14 residues. Here the CDR3 reads CASSSQGASTEAFF. For the CDR3, the DNA is TGTGCCAGCAGCTCACAGGGGGCGAGCACTGAAGCTTTCTTT.

By proportion, this clonotype is medium-sized. The CDR3 DNA follows: TGTGCCAGCAGTTTGGGACAGAACACCGGGGAGCTGTTTTTT. Translating it yields CASSLGQNTGELFF. The chain couples TRBV7-2 to TRBJ2-2; D might be TRBD1 (6 bases). Germline loops: CDR1 SGHTA, CDR2 FQGNSA. The CDR3 sequence is 14 residues long. V gave up 6 bases and J gave up 1 base, with 9 bases separating them.

This clonotype has just a few counts. This sequence joins TRBV5-4 and TRBJ2-1; 12 bases match TRBD2. This CDR3 comprises 15 residues. CDR1 is SGHNT and CDR2 is YYREEE in the germline V gene (reference sequence). V gave up 5 bases and J gave up 6 bases; unmatched junction bases: 6. The CDR3 bases are TGTGCCAGCAGTCTAGCGGGGGGGCCACCCAATGAGCAGTTCTTC. Translation: CASSLAGGPPNEQFF.

This clonotype was seen at least ten times. The rearrangement joins TRBV7-2 to TRBJ2-7, with TRBD2 identical over 10 bases. The CDR3 is made up of 14 amino acids. V lost 5 bases to trimming and J lost 7 bases; unmatched junction nucleotides: 8. The germline CDR1 and CDR2 sequences are SGHTA and FQGNSA. This CDR3 reads CASSRAGGPREQYF. Written as DNA, the CDR3 is TGTGCCAGCAGCAGAGCGGGAGGGCCGCGAGAGCAGTACTTC. The full variable domain, with the rest looked up from reference TRBV7-2 and TRBJ2-7, is GAGVSQSPSNKVTEKGKDVELRCDPISGHTALYWYRQSLGQGLEFLIYFQGNSAPDKSGLPSDRFSAERTGGSVSTLTIQRTQQEDSAVYLCASSRAGGPREQYFGPGTRLTVT.